Sequencing of this T cell receptor (beta chain) was carried out in a study of regulatory T cells in long-lasting Graves disease. Study-wide points: TCR diversity in persistent Graves' patients was below that of newly diagnosed ones.

The time point denotes: newly diagnosed GD, antithyroid drugs for less than 3 months. Following extraction of RNA from PBMCs, that RNA was used to make the TCR library. Xi'an, China, was home to the endocrinology department that provided patients. This clonotype was found many times. Antigen unknown. Library construction for TCR beta used iRepertoire HTBI primers and Arm-PCR of CDR3 regions. TCRdb processed the multiplex PCR reads anew with MiXCR; each CDR3 protein has one entry. The sample shows 500,000 or so distinct CDR3 sequences, 15% to 20% of them seen only once. Germline CDR1 SGHVS, CDR2 FQNEAQ. Trimming stripped 5 bases from V and 7 bases from J, with 12 bases between. This CDR3 is built from 12 residues. These data were likewise used in another study, on T cells in Graves' hyperthyroidism and ophthalmopathy. That report adds: No ophthalmopathy progression within 18 months constituted stable Graves' hyperthyroidism.

The sequencing used peripheral blood mononuclear cells (PBMCs), collected at new diagnosis, from a patient treated with antithyroid drugs. The chain is built from TRBV7-8 and TRBJ2-7, with D uncertain. The TCR sequence derives from a man aged 35-49 years with Graves disease. The CDR3 spells CASSPQMIEQYF. The CDR3 nucleotides are TGTGCCAGCAGCCCCCAGATGATTGAGCAGTACTTC.